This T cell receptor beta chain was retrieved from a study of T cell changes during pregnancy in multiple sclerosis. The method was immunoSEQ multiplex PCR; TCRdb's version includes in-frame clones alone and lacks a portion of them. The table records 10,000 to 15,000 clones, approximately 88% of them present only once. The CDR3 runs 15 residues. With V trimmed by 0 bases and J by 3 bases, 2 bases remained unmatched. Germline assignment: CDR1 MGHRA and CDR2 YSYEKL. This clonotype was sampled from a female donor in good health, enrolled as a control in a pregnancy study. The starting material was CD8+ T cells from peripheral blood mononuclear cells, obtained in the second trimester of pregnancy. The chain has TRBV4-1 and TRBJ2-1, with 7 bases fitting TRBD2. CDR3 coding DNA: TGCGCCAGCAGCCAAGAGAGGGACTACTACAATGAGCAGTTCTTC. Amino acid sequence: CASSQERDYYNEQFF.